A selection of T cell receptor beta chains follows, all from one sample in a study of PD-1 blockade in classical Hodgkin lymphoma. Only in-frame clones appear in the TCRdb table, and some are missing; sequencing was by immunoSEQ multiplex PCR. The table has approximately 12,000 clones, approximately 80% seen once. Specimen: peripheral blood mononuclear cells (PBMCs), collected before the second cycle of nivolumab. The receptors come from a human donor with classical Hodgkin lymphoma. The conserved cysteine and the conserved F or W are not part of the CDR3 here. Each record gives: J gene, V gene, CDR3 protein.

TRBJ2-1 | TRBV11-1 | ASSLDRLLSGMDEQF
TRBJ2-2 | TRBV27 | ASSFRTYSGELF
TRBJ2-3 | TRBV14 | ASSPSGRVWDTQY
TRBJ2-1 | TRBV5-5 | ASSFPVGEAEYNEQF
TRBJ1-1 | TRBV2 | ASSAQTTGGTEAF
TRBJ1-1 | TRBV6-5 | ASRAMNTEAF
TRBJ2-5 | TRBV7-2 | ASSLLTSGGRRVETQY
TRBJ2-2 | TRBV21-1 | ASSLLWANTGELF
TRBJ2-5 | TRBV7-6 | ASSLGIRETQY
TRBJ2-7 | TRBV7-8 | ASSLRDTLTYEQY
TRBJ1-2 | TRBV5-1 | ASSLPRGGLDGYT
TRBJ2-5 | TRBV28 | ATGSGGAGKTQY
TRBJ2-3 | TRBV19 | ASSMGPSTDTQY
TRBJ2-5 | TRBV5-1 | ASSLAGGNQETQY
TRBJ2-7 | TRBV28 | ASSTPSGRVYEQY
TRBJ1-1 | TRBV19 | ASSAASAF
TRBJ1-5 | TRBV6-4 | ASSTERGGQPQH
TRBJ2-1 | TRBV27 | ASSSPAWGEQF
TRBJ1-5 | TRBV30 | AWSRQGSNQPQH
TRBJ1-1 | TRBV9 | ASSVAGTEEAF
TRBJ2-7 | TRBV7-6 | ASSSGPNYEQY
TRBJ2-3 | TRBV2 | ASSGDIGGTDTQY
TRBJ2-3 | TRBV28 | ASRIPRGSTDTQY
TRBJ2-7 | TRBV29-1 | SVRGAERSYEQY
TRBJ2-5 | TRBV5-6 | ASRGTSKGTQY
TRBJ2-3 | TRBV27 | ASTTLAGAGDTQY
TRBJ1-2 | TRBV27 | ASSLSGTNYGYT
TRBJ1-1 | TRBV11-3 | ASSLGQGNTEAF
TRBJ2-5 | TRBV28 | ASRPPDRGTRLY
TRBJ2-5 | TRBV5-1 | ASSLGLAGQETQY
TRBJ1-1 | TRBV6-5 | ASRRDRVSTEAF
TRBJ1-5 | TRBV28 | ASSFPNREIGNQPQH
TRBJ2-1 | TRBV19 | ASSTPWTGESEQF
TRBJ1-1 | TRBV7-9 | ASSLGRTTEAF
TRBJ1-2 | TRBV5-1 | ASSWRQPPANYGYT
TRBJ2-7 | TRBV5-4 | ASSLRGQKSYEQY
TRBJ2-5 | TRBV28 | ASSLEASSQY
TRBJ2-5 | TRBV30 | AWSRPRGRGETQY
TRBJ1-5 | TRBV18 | ASSPDRVQPQH
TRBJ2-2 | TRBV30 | AWSAGLGTGELF
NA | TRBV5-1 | ASSADHVYYEQY
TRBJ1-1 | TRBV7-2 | ASSSHRVVYTEAF
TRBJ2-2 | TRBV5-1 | ASSLAGGWTGELF
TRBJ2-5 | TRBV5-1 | ASRELAGAGETQY
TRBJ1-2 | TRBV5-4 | ASSPRGIVTYGYT
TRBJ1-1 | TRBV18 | ASSLAPGGTEAF
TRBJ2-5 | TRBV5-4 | ASSLAGGETQY
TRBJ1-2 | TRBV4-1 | ASSQDNYGYT
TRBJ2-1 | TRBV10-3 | AISDWGMASGSSYNEQF
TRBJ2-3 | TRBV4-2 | ASSQEIFAGPEPPTDTQY
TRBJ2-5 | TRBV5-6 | ASSLSRTGKETQY
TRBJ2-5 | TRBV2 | ASSLYQETQY
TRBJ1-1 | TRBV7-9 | ASRWGGRTEAF
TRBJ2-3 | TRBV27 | ASSVNAYPTDTQY
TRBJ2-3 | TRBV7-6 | ASSQRRGDTQY
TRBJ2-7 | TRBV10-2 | ASRNRGGIEQY
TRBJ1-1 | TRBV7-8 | ASSLGQGLNTEAF